This TCR beta chain was profiled in a study of blood T cell repertoires in COVID-19. Looking at the study overall: Some COVID-19 samples were acute and others convalescent; all came from the United States, Italy and Spain.

This CDR3 is 15 amino acids long. Trimming at V came to 0 bases and at J to 0 bases, leaving 2 bases not matched to a gene. The germline V gene has CDR1 SGDLS and CDR2 YYNGEE. The table came from immunoSEQ multiplex PCR; TCRdb's copy has only in-frame clones and leaves some out. This table holds 55,000 to 75,000 clones, around nine tenths found once. The chain links TRBV9 to TRBJ2-7; 8 positions match TRBD1. The source is a human donor in a cohort sampled during active COVID-19. Sequenced input: peripheral blood. CDR3 sequence (DNA): TGTGCCAGCAGCGTAGGGACAGGGAGCTCCTACGAGCAGTACTTC. Protein product: CASSVGTGSSYEQYF.